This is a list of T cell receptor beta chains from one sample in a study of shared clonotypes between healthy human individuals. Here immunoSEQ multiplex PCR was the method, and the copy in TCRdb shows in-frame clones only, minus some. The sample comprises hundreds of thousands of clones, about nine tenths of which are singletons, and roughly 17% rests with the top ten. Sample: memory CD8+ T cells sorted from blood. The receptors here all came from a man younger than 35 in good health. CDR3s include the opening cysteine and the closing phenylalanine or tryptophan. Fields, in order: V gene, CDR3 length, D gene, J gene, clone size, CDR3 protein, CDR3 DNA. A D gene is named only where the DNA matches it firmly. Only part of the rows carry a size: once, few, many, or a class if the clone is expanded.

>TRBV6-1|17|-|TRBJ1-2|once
CASSEDWGVDIYYGYTF
TGTGCCAGCAGTGAAGATTGGGGGGTGGATATTTACTATGGCTACACCTTC
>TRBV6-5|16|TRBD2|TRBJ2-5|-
CASSYSKGEGRETQYF
TGTGCCAGCAGTTACTCGAAAGGGGAGGGGCGGGAGACCCAGTACTTC
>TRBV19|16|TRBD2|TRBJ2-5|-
CASSRPPSGRGETQYF
TGTGCCAGTAGTAGACCCCCTAGCGGGAGAGGGGAGACCCAGTACTTC
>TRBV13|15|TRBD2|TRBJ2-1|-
CASSLLAGGYNEQFF
TGTGCCAGCAGCTTGCTAGCGGGAGGCTACAATGAGCAGTTCTTC
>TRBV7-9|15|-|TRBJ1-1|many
CAIHANNRLNTEAFF
TGTGCCATCCACGCCAACAACAGATTGAACACTGAAGCTTTCTTT
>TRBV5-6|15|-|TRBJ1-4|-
CASSELADTNEKLFF
TGTGCCAGCAGCGAGCTGGCAGATACTAATGAAAAACTGTTTTTT
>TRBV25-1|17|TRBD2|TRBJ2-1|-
CASSGPIAGAYYNEQFF
TGTGCCAGCAGTGGCCCTATAGCGGGAGCTTACTACAATGAGCAGTTCTTC
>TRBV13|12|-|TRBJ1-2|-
CASSTSGDGYTF
TGTGCCAGCAGCACATCAGGGGATGGCTACACCTTC
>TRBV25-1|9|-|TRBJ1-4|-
CASSSSLFF
TGTGCCAGCAGTTCTTCACTGTTTTTT
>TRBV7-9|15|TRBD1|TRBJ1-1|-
CASSLGDRGHTEAFF
TGTGCCAGCAGCTTAGGAGACAGGGGGCACACTGAAGCTTTCTTT
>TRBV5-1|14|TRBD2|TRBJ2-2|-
CASSLYRGAGELFF
TGCGCCAGCAGCTTGTATCGGGGGGCCGGGGAGCTGTTTTTT
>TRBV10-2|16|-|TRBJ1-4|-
CASSAEGTLWWEKLFF
TGCGCCAGCAGTGCCGAGGGAACCCTGTGGTGGGAAAAACTGTTTTTT
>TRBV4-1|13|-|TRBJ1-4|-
CASSQALGEKLFF
TGCGCCAGCAGCCAAGCCCTGGGCGAAAAACTGTTTTTT
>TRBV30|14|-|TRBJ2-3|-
CAWSEGGVTDTQYF
TGTGCCTGGAGTGAAGGGGGGGTGACAGATACGCAGTATTTT